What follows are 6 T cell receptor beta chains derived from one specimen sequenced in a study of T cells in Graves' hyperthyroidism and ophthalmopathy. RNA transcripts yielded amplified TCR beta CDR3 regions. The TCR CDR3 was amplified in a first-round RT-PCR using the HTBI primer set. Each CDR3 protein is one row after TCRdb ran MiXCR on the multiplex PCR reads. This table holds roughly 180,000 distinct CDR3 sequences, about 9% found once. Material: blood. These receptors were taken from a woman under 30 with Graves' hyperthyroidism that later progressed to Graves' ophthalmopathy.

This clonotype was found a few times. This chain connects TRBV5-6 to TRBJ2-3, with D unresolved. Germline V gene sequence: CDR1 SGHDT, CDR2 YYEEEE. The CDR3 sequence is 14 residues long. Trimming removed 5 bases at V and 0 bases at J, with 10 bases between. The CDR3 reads CASSQRWSTDTQYF. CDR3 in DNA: TGTGCCAGCAGTCAGAGGTGGAGCACAGATACGCAGTATTTT.

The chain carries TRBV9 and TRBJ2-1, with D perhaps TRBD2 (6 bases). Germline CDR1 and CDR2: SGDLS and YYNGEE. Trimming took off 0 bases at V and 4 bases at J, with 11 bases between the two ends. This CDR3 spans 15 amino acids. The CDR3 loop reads CASSVEPSAYNEQFF. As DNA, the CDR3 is TGTGCCAGCAGCGTAGAGCCTAGCGCTTACAATGAGCAGTTCTTC.

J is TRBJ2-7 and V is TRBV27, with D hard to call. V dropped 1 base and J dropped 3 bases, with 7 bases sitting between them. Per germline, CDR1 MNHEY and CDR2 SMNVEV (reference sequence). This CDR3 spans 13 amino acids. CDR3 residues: CASSLFMDYEQYF. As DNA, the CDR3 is TGTGCCAGCAGTTTATTTATGGACTACGAGCAGTACTTC.

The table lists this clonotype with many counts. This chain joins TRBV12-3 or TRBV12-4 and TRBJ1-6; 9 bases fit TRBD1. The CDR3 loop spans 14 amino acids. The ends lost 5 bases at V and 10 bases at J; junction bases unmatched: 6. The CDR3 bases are TGTGCCAGCAGTCTACGACAGGGGGGCTCACCCCTCCACTTT. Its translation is CASSLRQGGSPLHF.

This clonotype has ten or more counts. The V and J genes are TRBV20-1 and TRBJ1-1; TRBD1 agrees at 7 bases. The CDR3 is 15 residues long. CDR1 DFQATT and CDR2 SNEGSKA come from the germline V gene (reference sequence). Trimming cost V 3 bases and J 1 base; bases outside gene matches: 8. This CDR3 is CSASPPTGPNTEAFF. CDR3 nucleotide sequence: TGCAGTGCTAGTCCCCCGACAGGGCCGAACACTGAAGCTTTCTTT.

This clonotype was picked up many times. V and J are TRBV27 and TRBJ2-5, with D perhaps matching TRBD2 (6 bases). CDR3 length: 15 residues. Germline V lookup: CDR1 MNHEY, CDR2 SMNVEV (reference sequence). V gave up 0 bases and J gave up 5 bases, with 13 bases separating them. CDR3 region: CASSLSSGVGETQYF. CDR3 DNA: TGTGCCAGCAGTTTATCATCGGGGGTCGGCGAGACCCAGTACTTC.